One and the same sample provided the 7 T cell receptor beta chains below, sequenced in a study of OX40 agonist ivuxolimab in advanced cancers. Sequenced by immunoSEQ multiplex PCR; TCRdb stores in-frame clones only, minus some. Of 70,000 to 85,000 clones in the sample, approximately 93% are singletons; the top ten hold about 10%. Sequencing was performed on CD4+ or CD8+ T cells sorted from blood, taken in a trial of the OX40 agonist ivuxolimab. These receptor sequences come from an adult with an advanced solid tumor such as melanoma, head and neck, liver or kidney cancer.

The V and J genes are TRBV30 and TRBJ2-5; D not resolved. Germline-derived CDR1 and CDR2 are GTSNPN and SVGIG (reference sequence). The CDR3 is made up of 11 amino acids. V dropped 1 base and J dropped 5 bases, with 5 bases sitting between them. Written as DNA, the CDR3 is TGTGCCTGGAGTGACGCGGAGACCCAGTACTTC. Encoded protein: CAWSDAETQYF.

The CDR3 sequence: CASSGLSRQFF. DNA of the CDR3: TGTGCCAGCAGTGGACTGTCGAGGCAGTTCTTC. The chain combines TRBV6-1 with TRBJ2-1; no firm D call. V shed 4 bases and J shed 12 bases, with 10 bases lying between them. The CDR3 is made up of 11 amino acids. Germline CDR1 is MNHNS and CDR2 is SASEGT.

CDR3 protein: CASSPQGWDEQFF. The CDR3 DNA reads as TGTGCCAGCAGTCCCCAGGGTTGGGATGAGCAGTTCTTC. The J gene is TRBJ2-1, the V gene TRBV13; a weak D match, TRBD1 (5 bases). Germline lookup yields CDR1 PRHDT and CDR2 FYEKMQ (reference sequence). The length of the CDR3 is 13 residues. Trimming took 6 bases from V and 8 from J, leaving 14 bases between them.

The J gene is TRBJ2-1, the V gene TRBV4-3, with 8 bases aligning to TRBD1. CDR3 length: 17 amino acids. Germline-derived CDR1 and CDR2 are LGHNA and YSLEER. After removal of 4 bases from V and 8 bases from J, the junction contained 16 bases not matched to a gene. The CDR3 nucleotides read TGCGCCAGCAGCCTACTAGGGCTAGATCAGGGGGCGGATGAGCAGTTCTTC. This gives the protein CASSLLGLDQGADEQFF.

Points on this clone: This may be a read error: a much more frequent sequence differs by one nucleotide. Here the CDR3 reads CASSGQTSGLRGEQFF. Here the CDR3 DNA reads TGTGCCAGCAGTGGCCAAACTAGCGGTCTGAGGGGTGAGCAGTTCTTC. The chain uses TRBV2 and TRBJ2-1, with 8 bases matching TRBD2. This CDR3 comprises 16 residues. Germline V gene sequence: CDR1 SNHLY, CDR2 FYNNEI. Losses at the gene ends were 4 bases for V and 9 bases for J; bases not matched to a gene: 14.

The CDR3 spells CASSFGPEDRVYNEQFF. The CDR3 bases are TGTGCCAGCAGCTTTGGTCCGGAGGACAGGGTCTACAATGAGCAGTTCTTC. The chain has TRBV7-3 and TRBJ2-1, with 8 bases aligning to TRBD1. Germline V gives CDR1 SGHTA, CDR2 FQGTGA. V gave up 3 bases and J gave up 3 bases; unmatched junction bases: 10. This CDR3 has 17 amino acids.

This rearrangement joins TRBV9 to TRBJ1-2; TRBD1 agrees at 9 bases. This CDR3 spans 16 amino acids. V was pared by 0 bases and J by 4 bases, with 7 bases of the junction left unmatched. Germline V CDR1 and CDR2: SGDLS, YYNGEE. The CDR3 loop reads CASSVGTGGLGYGYTF. CDR3 in DNA: TGTGCCAGCAGCGTAGGCACAGGGGGCTTGGGCTATGGCTACACCTTC.